A selection of T cell receptor beta chains follows, all from one sample in a study of T cell responses to AZD1222 COVID-19 vaccine. Here immunoSEQ multiplex PCR was the method, and the copy in TCRdb shows in-frame clones only, minus some. The repertoire includes over 100,000 clones, over 75% of them detected once, and more than 7.5% sits in the top ten. This material consisted of peripheral blood, taken 28 days after the second dose of the MenACWY control vaccine. All receptors come from an adult who received the MenACWY meningococcal vaccine as a control. CDR3s include the opening cysteine and the closing phenylalanine or tryptophan. Size tells how often a clone was seen (once, few, many) or the class of an expanded clone, and some rows leave it out.

clone_size cdr3_length v_call cdr3_aa
NA 15 TRBV19 CASSKGGSAKNIQYF
few 14 TRBV5-1 CASSLVLGNTEAFF
NA 14 TRBV7-2 CASSPLHSTDTQYF
NA 15 TRBV7-9 CASSLRTGSTGELFF
once 14 TRBV19 CASSPGSHSYEQYF
NA 16 TRBV30 CACQTLTGAITGELFF
once 12 TRBV28 CASSFRFNTQYF
NA 13 TRBV5-1 CASSPTGAPIYTF
NA 17 TRBV7-6 CASSPSRERTYNYGYTF
NA 15 TRBV24-1 CATRGQAANTGELFF
few 12 TRBV5-8 CASATANYGYTF
NA 15 TRBV7-8 CASSLGTVGLGELFF
NA 13 TRBV2 CASSDPTGNTIYF
NA 14 TRBV7-3 CASSESSANTEAFF
NA 14 TRBV2 CASSTTGYVTEAFF
NA 18 TRBV18 CASSPPGTGRRNTGELFF
NA 17 TRBV7-8 CATSAPPDSLDSGEQFF
NA 14 TRBV5-1 CASSKIAGEDIQYF
NA 16 TRBV7-8 CASSLVERSSNQPQHF
NA 12 TRBV11-2 CASSLKLNEQFF
once 17 TRBV7-9 CASSTRTGTNAGNTIYF